The 28 T cell receptor beta chains below come from one sample, sequenced in a study of tumor-infiltrating lymphocytes in primary liver carcinoma. Using a constant-region primer together with ProtoScript II reverse transcriptase, TCR beta cDNA was made from around 0.55 ug of total RNA. Generation of the TCR beta libraries relied on three nested multiplex PCR rounds using slightly modified ARM-PCR. A C-beta reverse primer and TRBV1-TRBV30 forward primers served in each of the first two PCR rounds, at 10 cycles apiece. MiXCR, applied by TCRdb to the multiplex PCR reads, yields one record per CDR3 protein. The sample lists roughly 70,000 distinct CDR3 sequences; roughly 70% were seen once. From 20-30 mg of unsorted bulk tissue, DNA and RNA were co-extracted together. The sequencing sample was made of liver tumor tissue from sampling region 4. Described subset: tumor region T4, right-lateral pole. Receptors originate from a man in his forties with primary liver carcinoma and hepatitis B virus infection.

Ten or more counts support this clonotype. V usage is TRBV29-1 and J usage is TRBJ2-5; 10 bases map to TRBD1. Germline-derived CDR1 and CDR2 are SQVTM and ANQGSEA. V shed 6 bases, J shed 5 bases, and the junction held 12 bases outside the gene matches. The CDR3 is made up of 15 amino acids. CDR3 nucleotides: TGCAGCGTCCGAGTCCCGGGACAGGGGATTGAGACCCAGTACTTC. It yields the protein CSVRVPGQGIETQYF.

A word on this clonotype: No conserved phenylalanine or tryptophan is present at the end of the CDR3, so a read error is the likely explanation. Because the CDR3's place on the DNA is in doubt, the DNA is left out and the CDR3 is given as listed by TCRdb. This chain uses TRBV30 with TRBJ2-7. With termini counted, the CDR3 has 15 amino acids. Germline-derived CDR1 and CDR2 are GTSNPN and SVGIG (reference sequence). CDR3 loop: CAWSVGVSSVYEQYL.

About this clonotype itself: Mismatch with germline at one junction end may stem from a read error. The J gene is TRBJ2-5, the V gene TRBV11-2, with 8 bases lining up with TRBD2. The germline V gene has CDR1 SGHAT and CDR2 FQNNGV. The CDR3 loop spans 16 amino acids. Written as DNA, the CDR3 is TGTGCCTGCAGCCAAACTCCTGTCGGGAGGGAAGAGACCCAGTACTTC. Translation gives CACSQTPVGREETQYF.

This clonotype was found a few times. A read error may produce the germline difference seen at one junction end. This chain links TRBV28 with TRBJ1-1; no clear D. The CDR3 totals 12 residues. Germline CDR1 is MDHEN and CDR2 is SYDVKM. The CDR3 DNA follows: TGTGCCAGCAGGATCGCAGGTGATGAAACTTTCTTT. Its protein product is CASRIAGDETFF.

Points on this clonotype: One end of the junction is discordant with germline, which a read error may explain. The chain carries TRBV4-3 and TRBJ2-1; D remains unclear. This CDR3 spans 16 amino acids. Germline V gives CDR1 LGHNA, CDR2 YSLEER. The CDR3 DNA reads as TGCGCAAGCAGCCAAGATCCCTACTCAGGATACAATGAGCAGTTCTTC. Translated: CASSQDPYSGYNEQFF.

This clonotype has at least ten counts. This chain joins TRBV4-2 and TRBJ1-5; perhaps TRBD1 as D (5 bases). V dropped 0 bases and J dropped 7 bases, with 16 bases sitting between them. There are 16 residues in the CDR3. The germline V gene encodes CDR1 LGHNA and CDR2 YNFKEQ. The CDR3 spells CASSQDLGDGGQPQHF. CDR3 coding DNA: TGTGCCAGCAGCCAAGATCTAGGGGACGGGGGACAGCCCCAGCATTTT.

For this clonotype: Relative to the germline gene, one junction end is altered; a read error may explain this. The chain uses TRBV11-1 and TRBJ2-3; 9 positions agree with TRBD2. From germline, CDR1 is SGHAT and CDR2 FQDESV (reference sequence). This CDR3 region has 16 residues. The CDR3 sequence is CTSSKGLAVNTDMQYF. As DNA, the CDR3 is TGTACCAGCAGCAAGGGACTAGCAGTTAACACAGATATGCAGTATTTT. The variable domain in full, completed from reference TRBV11-1 and TRBJ2-3, reads EAEVAQSPRYKITEKSQAVAFWCDPISGHATLYWYRQILGQGPELLVQFQDESVVDDSQLPKDRFSAERLKGVDSTLKIQPAELGDSAMYLCTSSKGLAVNTDMQYFGPGTRLTVL.

Details on this clonotype: It is likely a read error, because the conserved phenylalanine at the end of the CDR3 is missing. The rearrangement links TRBV5-6 to TRBJ2-1, with no clear D. V gave up 0 bases and J gave up 0 bases, with 13 bases separating them. This CDR3 is built from 17 residues. Germline CDR1 SGHDT, CDR2 YYEEEE. CDR3 nucleotide sequence: TGTGCCAGCAGCTTGGGCCCAAGAGTAAGCTCCTACAATGAGCAGTTCCTC. Amino acid sequence: CASSLGPRVSSYNEQFL.

This clonotype was observed a few times. The chain links TRBV7-6 to TRBJ2-3; 8 bases agree with TRBD2. Trimming removed 2 bases from V and 4 bases from J; junction bases left unmatched: 8. Per the germline V gene, CDR1 is SGHVS and CDR2 is FNYEAQ. The CDR3 contains 16 residues. CDR3 sequence: CASSLYGSGISDTQYF. CDR3 DNA sequence: TGTGCCAGCAGCTTATATGGTAGCGGGATCTCAGATACGCAGTATTTT.

Of note for this clonotype: Since the CDR3 does not end with the conserved phenylalanine or tryptophan, this likely comes from a read error. The rearrangement joins TRBV5-1 to TRBJ1-1; D remains ambiguous. CDR3 length equals 13 residues. Germline assignment: CDR1 SGHRS and CDR2 YFSETQ. The CDR3 reads CARSFGPNTEAFS. DNA of the CDR3: TGCGCCAGGAGCTTCGGTCCGAACACTGAAGCTTTCTCT.

In this sample, this clonotype is medium-sized. The chain combines TRBV4-2 with TRBJ1-6, with D possibly TRBD1 on 5 matching bases. This CDR3 region has 17 residues. Germline assignment: CDR1 LGHNA and CDR2 YNFKEQ. V lost 0 bases to trimming and J lost 2 bases, with 11 bases between them. CDR3 DNA sequence: TGTGCCAGCAGCCAAGATCCGGGGGGGACCTATAATTCACCCCTCCACTTT. This encodes CASSQDPGGTYNSPLHF.

The rearrangement links TRBV28 to TRBJ2-4; no definite D call. CDR1 and CDR2 from the germline V gene are MDHEN and SYDVKM. CDR3 length: 15 residues. Trimming took 6 bases from V and 6 from J, leaving 18 bases between them. CDR3 amino acids: CASSPPGLIRNIQYF. The CDR3 bases are TGTGCCAGCAGCCCTCCCGGGTTGATCAGAAACATTCAGTACTTC.

This clonotype was detected many times. The rearrangement uses TRBV5-1 and TRBJ1-1, with a weak D call TRBD1 (5 bases). Trimming removed 2 bases at V and 1 base at J, with 6 bases between. The germline CDR1 and CDR2 sequences are SGHRS and YFSETQ. The CDR3 has 13 amino acids. CDR3 DNA sequence: TGCGCCAGCAGCTTCGGACAGAACACTGAAGCTTTCTTT. Protein product: CASSFGQNTEAFF.

Turning to this clonotype: A much more abundant neighbour one base away suggests this may be a read error. The chain links TRBV11-2 to TRBJ2-4; a weak D match, TRBD1 (6 bases). CDR1 SGHAT and CDR2 FQNNGV come from the germline V gene. The CDR3 runs 15 residues. CDR3 nucleotide sequence: TGTGCCAGCAGCTTAGATGGTTGGGGGCGCGACATTCTGTACTTC. Its translation: CASSLDGWGRDILYF.

As regards this clonotype: Since a much larger clone is just one base distant, this may be a read error. V is TRBV11-2 and J is TRBJ2-7; 7 bases fit TRBD2. The CDR3 runs 13 residues. Germline-derived CDR1 and CDR2 are SGHAT and FQNNGV. CDR3: CASSKQTSYEQYF. The CDR3 DNA sequence: TGTGCCAGCAGCAAACAGACTAGCTACGAACAGTACTTC.

This chain joins TRBV6-5 and TRBJ1-1; D is possibly TRBD1 (6 bases). V was shortened by 5 bases and J by 8 bases, with 21 bases between the two germline ends. The V gene's germline CDR1 is MNHEY and CDR2 SVGAGI. The CDR3 extends over 15 amino acids. The CDR3 DNA reads as TGTGCCAGCAGTAAGTTACGGGGGGCGAGGACCGAAGCTTTCTTT. This gives the protein CASSKLRGARTEAFF.

The V and J genes are TRBV29-1 and TRBJ1-1; TRBD1 is a possible D gene (5 bases). CDR3 size: 14 residues. The V end was cut by 7 bases, the J end by 5 bases, with 20 bases between. Germline assignment: CDR1 SQVTM and CDR2 ANQGSEA. CDR3 sequence: CSADSAGNYTEAFF. The CDR3 DNA reads TGCAGCGCTGATTCGGCAGGGAATTATACTGAAGCTTTCTTT.

The chain has TRBV5-1 and TRBJ2-5, with D possibly being TRBD1 (5 bases). Germline CDR1 and CDR2: SGHRS and YFSETQ. CDR3 length: 18 amino acids. The V end lost 4 bases, the J end lost 2 bases, and 24 bases lay between the germline ends. The CDR3 spells CASSHNGQGFGLQETQYF. For the CDR3, the DNA is TGCGCCAGCAGCCATAACGGTCAGGGTTTTGGCCTGCAAGAGACCCAGTACTTC.

The chain recombines TRBV4-1 with TRBJ2-7; TRBD2 agrees at 9 bases. The CDR3 runs to 17 residues. Germline V lookup: CDR1 MGHRA, CDR2 YSYEKL. Germline trimming cut 0 bases from V and 8 bases from J; bases unmatched to any gene: 14. CDR3 sequence: CASSQDLGISGSYQQYF. The CDR3 DNA sequence: TGCGCCAGCAGCCAAGACCTCGGGATTAGCGGGAGTTACCAGCAGTACTTC.

Concerning this clonotype: Germline and junction disagree at one end, which may indicate a read error. The gene calls are TRBV12-3 or TRBV12-4 and TRBJ2-1, with 7 nucleotides matching TRBD1. This CDR3 has 16 amino acids. The CDR3 here is CASSSRTGVSYNERFF. The CDR3 nucleotides are TGCGCCAGCAGTTCTCGGACAGGAGTCTCCTACAATGAGCGGTTCTTC.

This sequence joins TRBV29-1 and TRBJ2-1; 9 positions agree with TRBD1. Germline CDR1 reads SQVTM; CDR2 reads ANQGSEA. The CDR3 loop spans 12 amino acids. The CDR3 coding sequence is TGCATCGTCCGACAGGGGGACAATGAGCAGTTCTTC. This gives the protein CIVRQGDNEQFF.

With regard to this clonotype: A much more abundant neighbour one base away suggests this may be a read error. The chain links TRBV7-9 to TRBJ2-1, with TRBD2 matching 9 bases. Germline lookup yields CDR1 SEHNR and CDR2 FQNEAQ (reference sequence). Trimming took 4 bases from V and 6 from J; bases not matched to a gene: 4. This CDR3 comprises 14 residues. CDR3 nucleotide sequence: TGTGCCAGCAGCTGGACTAGCGTAGGCAATGAGCAGTTCTTC. It encodes CASSWTSVGNEQFF.

Comments on this clonotype: The conserved closing phenylalanine or tryptophan is absent in this CDR3, likely reflecting a read error. This chain links TRBV12-3 or TRBV12-4 with TRBJ2-7; the D is unclear. This CDR3 region has 11 residues. This chain's CDR3 is CASSLGAEQYL. DNA of the CDR3: TGTGCGAGCTCCCTCGGCGCAGAGCAGTACTTA.

With regard to this clonotype: At one of its ends the junction is not consistent with the germline gene, which may arise from a read error. The gene calls are TRBV5-1 and TRBJ2-3, with 9 bases lining up with TRBD2. CDR1 SGHRS and CDR2 YFSETQ come from the germline V gene. The CDR3 loop spans 16 amino acids. The CDR3 nucleotides are TGCGCCGGCAGCTCCCTAGTAGCGGGAGCCACAGATACGCACTATTTT. Its protein is CAGSSLVAGATDTHYF.

To note about this clonotype: At one boundary the junction diverges from the germline segment, which might be a read error. This chain links TRBV12-3 or TRBV12-4 with TRBJ1-2; D is possibly TRBD1 (5 bases). The CDR3 extends over 14 amino acids. The chain's CDR3 is CAISFRGSACGYTF. CDR3 DNA sequence: TGTGCCATCAGTTTTAGGGGTTCAGCCTGTGGCTACACCTTC.

This clonotype was observed a single time. A junction end diverges from the germline sequence, so it may reflect a read error. V gene TRBV5-1 combines with J gene TRBJ2-3, with D perhaps TRBD1 or TRBD2 (6 bases each). Germline CDR1 and CDR2: SGHRS and YFSETQ. The CDR3 consists of 16 residues. The CDR3 loop is CAGSLGEGDWGGTQYF. Here the CDR3 DNA reads TGCGCCGGCAGCTTGGGAGAGGGGGATTGGGGAGGTACGCAGTATTTT. The whole variable domain, remainder taken from reference TRBV5-1 and TRBJ2-3, is KAGVTQTPRYLIKTRGQQVTLSCSPISGHRSVSWYQQTPGQGLQFLFEYFSETQRNKGNFPGRFSGRQFSNSRSEMNVSTLELGDSALYLCAGSLGEGDWGGTQYFGPGTRLTVL.

The sample holds many counts of this clonotype. Mismatch with germline at one junction end may stem from a read error. The rearrangement joins TRBV14 to TRBJ2-1; D perhaps matches TRBD2 (6 bases). The CDR3 is 15 residues long. Per the germline V gene, CDR1 is SGHDN and CDR2 is FVKESK. Here the CDR3 reads CASSQWTNGNNEQFF. DNA of the CDR3: TGTGCTAGCAGCCAATGGACTAACGGGAACAATGAGCAGTTCTTC.

A remark on this clonotype: This may be a read error: a much more frequent sequence differs by one nucleotide. The chain is built from TRBV11-2 and TRBJ2-1, with TRBD2 matching over 8 bases. This CDR3 is 15 amino acids long. The germline V gene encodes CDR1 SGHAT and CDR2 FQNNGV. CDR3 bases: TGTACCAGCAGCTTAGGAGCGGGAGTTCACAATGAGCAGTTCTTC. This encodes CTSSLGAGVHNEQFF.